The rows below give T cell receptor beta chains drawn from one sample of a study of identical twins. TCRdb fed the 5' RACE reads into MiXCR, producing one record per CDR3 protein. The sample records about 150,000 distinct CDR3 sequences, roughly 3.2% being singletons. Sequencing was done on a sample of memory T cells sorted from blood. These receptors were obtained from a man between 18 and 35 years old in good health. CDR3s include the opening cysteine and the closing phenylalanine or tryptophan. Clone size, where shown, is once, few, many, or a class for clones that have expanded.

>TRBJ2-1|many|16|TRBV4-3
CASSQVGLRTYNEQFF
>TRBJ2-5|medium-sized|13|TRBV10-3
CAIRDRDGETQYF
>TRBJ2-2|many|16|TRBV7-2
CASSLVRGANTGELFF
>TRBJ2-7|many|15|TRBV7-9
CASSLVGGSPYEQYF
>TRBJ2-1|many|15|TRBV4-3
CASSQDTLGGRSEFF
>TRBJ2-1|many|13|TRBV14
CASSQGLAGEQFF
>TRBJ2-1|many|13|TRBV18
CASSPSRDNEQFF
>TRBJ1-5|many|14|TRBV12-3/TRBV12-4
CASSLVGFNQPQHF
>TRBJ2-6|few|17|TRBV5-8
CASSSGQGVSGANVLTF
>TRBJ1-5|many|14|TRBV29-1
CSVLPTGANQPQHF
>TRBJ1-2|few|15|TRBV2
CASRERSGTVYGYTF
>TRBJ2-3|few|14|TRBV7-2
CASVGQDRADTQYF
>TRBJ1-4|many|14|TRBV7-8
CASSLVGRPEKLFF
>TRBJ2-1|many|15|TRBV6-2/TRBV6-3
CASSSDRGHWDEQFF
>TRBJ2-1|many|13|TRBV4-3
CASSQQTVGEQFF
>TRBJ1-5|many|15|TRBV7-2
CASSPGLQLNQPQHF
>TRBJ2-7|few|13|TRBV28
CASNLDRDYEQYF
>TRBJ2-1|many|12|TRBV6-2/TRBV6-3
CASGDSYNEQFF
>TRBJ1-5|many|12|TRBV20-1
CSASWGEQPQHF
>TRBJ2-5|many|16|TRBV20-1
CSARGVSGRIQETQYF
>TRBJ1-1|many|11|TRBV10-3
CAVGRDTEAFF
>TRBJ2-3|many|15|TRBV7-9
CASSRRSGSGDTQYF
>TRBJ2-7|many|17|TRBV5-1
CASSLASWNRASSEQYF
>TRBJ2-2|many|14|TRBV12-3/TRBV12-4
CASTRDLNTGELFF
>TRBJ1-5|many|15|TRBV4-3
CASSQDIQSNQPQHF
>TRBJ2-1|many|15|TRBV7-9
CASSLPFRLGNEQFF
>TRBJ2-1|many|16|TRBV20-1
CSAGLLTPSSYNEQFF
>TRBJ2-1|many|17|TRBV11-2
CASSLDPRPSGSDEQFF
>TRBJ1-2|many|13|TRBV29-1
CSVGAGTNYGYTF
>TRBJ2-2|many|19|TRBV7-8
CASSPPVRLAGGLNGELFF
>TRBJ2-1|few|11|TRBV19
CASSMANEQFF
>TRBJ2-1|many|14|TRBV29-1
CSVETAGEGNEQFF
>TRBJ2-1|few|15|TRBV6-2/TRBV6-3
CASSPDYSSYNEQFF
>TRBJ2-3|many|15|TRBV7-2
CASSIREGLTDTQYF
>TRBJ1-4|many|17|TRBV5-1
CASSFRDRGAVGEKLFF
>TRBJ1-2|few|14|TRBV20-1
CSARDSQGNYGYTF
>TRBJ2-6|many|14|TRBV20-1
CSAREGSGANVLTF
>TRBJ2-1|many|20|TRBV5-1
CASSVPGKRRTSGTYNEQFF
>TRBJ2-2|many|11|TRBV20-1
CSARTFGELFF
>TRBJ2-2|many|13|TRBV11-3
CASVFRDPGELFF
>TRBJ1-1|many|14|TRBV9
CASSVGGVNTEAFF
>TRBJ1-1|many|12|TRBV11-2
CASSYWNTEAFF
>TRBJ2-3|many|14|TRBV15
CATSREPSTDTQYF
>TRBJ2-1|many|13|TRBV12-3/TRBV12-4
CASRTSGSNEQFF
>TRBJ2-1|many|17|TRBV4-1
CASSQERTGTSGGWQFF
>TRBJ2-7|NA|12|TRBV12-3/TRBV12-4
CASRGQGHEQYF
>TRBJ1-4|few|15|TRBV4-3
CASSQERGINEKLFF
>TRBJ2-7|many|15|TRBV11-1
CASSSSGNPGDEQYF
>TRBJ2-3|many|16|TRBV6-2/TRBV6-3
CASSYSGQGAPDTQYF
>TRBJ2-1|few|14|TRBV7-9
CASSHPLAGGEQFF
>TRBJ2-1|many|16|TRBV9
CASSVESRGSYNEQFF
>TRBJ1-6|many|13|TRBV3-1
CASSQEGDSPLHF